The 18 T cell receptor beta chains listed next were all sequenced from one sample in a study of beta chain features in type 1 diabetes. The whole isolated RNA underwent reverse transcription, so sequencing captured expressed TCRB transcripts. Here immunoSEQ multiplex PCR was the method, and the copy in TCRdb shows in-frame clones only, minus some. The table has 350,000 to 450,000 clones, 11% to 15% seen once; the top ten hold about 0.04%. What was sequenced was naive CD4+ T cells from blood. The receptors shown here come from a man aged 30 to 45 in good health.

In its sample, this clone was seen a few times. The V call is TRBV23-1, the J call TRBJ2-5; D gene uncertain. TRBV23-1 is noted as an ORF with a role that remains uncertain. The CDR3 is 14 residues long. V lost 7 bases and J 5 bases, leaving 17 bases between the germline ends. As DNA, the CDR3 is TGCGCCAGCAACCCGGACGATGGCAGGGAGACCCAGTACTTC. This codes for CASNPDDGRETQYF.

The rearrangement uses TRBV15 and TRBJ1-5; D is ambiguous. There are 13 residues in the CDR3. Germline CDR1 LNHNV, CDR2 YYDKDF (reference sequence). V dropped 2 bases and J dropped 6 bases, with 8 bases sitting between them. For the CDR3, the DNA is TGTGCCACCAGCAGACAGGATGGTCAGCCCCAGCATTTT. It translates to CATSRQDGQPQHF.

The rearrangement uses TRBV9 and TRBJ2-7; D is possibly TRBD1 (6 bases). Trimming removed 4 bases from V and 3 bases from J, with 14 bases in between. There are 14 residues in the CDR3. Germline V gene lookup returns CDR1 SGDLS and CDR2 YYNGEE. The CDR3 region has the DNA TGTGCCAGCAGCCGTCAGGGGCAGGGCTACGAGCAGTACTTC. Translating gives CASSRQGQGYEQYF.

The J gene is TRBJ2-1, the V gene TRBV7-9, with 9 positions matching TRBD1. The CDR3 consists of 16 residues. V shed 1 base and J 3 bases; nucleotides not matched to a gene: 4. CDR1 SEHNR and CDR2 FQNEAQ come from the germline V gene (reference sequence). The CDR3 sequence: CASSLVRDRDYNEQFF. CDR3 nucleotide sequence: TGTGCCAGCAGCTTAGTCAGGGACAGGGACTACAATGAGCAGTTCTTC.

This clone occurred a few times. CDR3 nucleotide sequence: TGTGCCAGCAGCTTAGCCCTCAGGGGAATCGGCGATGAGCAGTTCTTC. It codes for CASSLALRGIGDEQFF. The chain couples TRBV7-2 to TRBJ2-1, with D possibly matching TRBD1 (6 bases). The CDR3 runs 16 residues. Deletions cut 0 bases from V and 8 bases from J, with 17 bases between. Germline CDR1 is SGHTA and CDR2 is FQGNSA.

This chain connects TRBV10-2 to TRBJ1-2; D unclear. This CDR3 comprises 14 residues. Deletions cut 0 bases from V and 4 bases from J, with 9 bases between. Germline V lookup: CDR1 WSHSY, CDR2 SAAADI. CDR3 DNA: TGCGCCAGCAGTGAGTCGAGGGTCGCCTATGGCTACACCTTC. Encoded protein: CASSESRVAYGYTF.

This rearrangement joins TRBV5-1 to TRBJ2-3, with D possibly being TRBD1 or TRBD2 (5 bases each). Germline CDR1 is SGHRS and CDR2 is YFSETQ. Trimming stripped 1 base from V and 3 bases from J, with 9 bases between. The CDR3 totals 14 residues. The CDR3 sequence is CASSLLGDTDTQYF. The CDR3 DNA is TGCGCCAGCAGCTTGCTGGGGGATACAGATACGCAGTATTTT. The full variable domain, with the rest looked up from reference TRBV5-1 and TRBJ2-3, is KAGVTQTPRYLIKTRGQQVTLSCSPISGHRSVSWYQQTPGQGLQFLFEYFSETQRNKGNFPGRFSGRQFSNSRSEMNVSTLELGDSALYLCASSLLGDTDTQYFGPGTRLTVL.

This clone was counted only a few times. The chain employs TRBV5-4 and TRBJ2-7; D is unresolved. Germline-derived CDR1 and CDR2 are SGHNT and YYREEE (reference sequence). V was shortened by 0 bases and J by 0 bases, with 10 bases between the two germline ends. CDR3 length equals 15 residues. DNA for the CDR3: TGTGCCAGCAGCTTGGACACCCCGAGCTCCTACGAGCAGTACTTC. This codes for CASSLDTPSSYEQYF.

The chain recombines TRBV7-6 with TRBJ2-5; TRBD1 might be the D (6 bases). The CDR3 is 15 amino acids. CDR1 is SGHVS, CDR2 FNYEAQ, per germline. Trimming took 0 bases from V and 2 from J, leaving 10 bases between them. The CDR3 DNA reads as TGTGCCAGCAGCTTAGCGACAGGCCCACAAGAGACCCAGTACTTC. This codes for CASSLATGPQETQYF.

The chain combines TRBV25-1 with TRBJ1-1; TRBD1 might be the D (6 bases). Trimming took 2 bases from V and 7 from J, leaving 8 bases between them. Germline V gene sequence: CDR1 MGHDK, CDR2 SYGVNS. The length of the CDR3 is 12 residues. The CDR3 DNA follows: TGTGCCAGCAGTGAACAGGGGATTGAAGCTTTCTTT. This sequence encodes CASSEQGIEAFF.

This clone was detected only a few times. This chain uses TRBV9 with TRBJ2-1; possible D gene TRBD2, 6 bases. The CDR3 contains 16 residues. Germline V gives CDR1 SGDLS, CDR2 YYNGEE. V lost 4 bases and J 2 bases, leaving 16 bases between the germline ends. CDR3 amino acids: CASSLQASETYNEQFF. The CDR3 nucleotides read TGTGCCAGCAGCCTACAGGCTAGCGAGACCTACAATGAGCAGTTCTTC.

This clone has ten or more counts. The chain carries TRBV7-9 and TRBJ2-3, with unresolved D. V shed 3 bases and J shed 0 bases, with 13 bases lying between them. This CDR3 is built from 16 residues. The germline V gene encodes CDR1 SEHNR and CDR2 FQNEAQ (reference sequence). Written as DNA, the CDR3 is TGTGCCAGCAGCTTGGCACGGGCCTGGAGCACAGATACGCAGTATTTT. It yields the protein CASSLARAWSTDTQYF. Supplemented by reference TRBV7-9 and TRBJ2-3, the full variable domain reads DTGVSQNPRHKITKRGQNVTFRCDPISEHNRLYWYRQTLGQGPEFLTYFQNEAQLEKSRLLSDRFSAERPKGSFSTLEIQRTEQGDSAMYLCASSLARAWSTDTQYFGPGTRLTVL.

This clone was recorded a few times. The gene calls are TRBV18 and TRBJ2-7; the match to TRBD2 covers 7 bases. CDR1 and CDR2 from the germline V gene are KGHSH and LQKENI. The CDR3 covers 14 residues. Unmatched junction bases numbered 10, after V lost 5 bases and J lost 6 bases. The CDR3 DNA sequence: TGTGCCAGCTCAGGACTAGACTCCATGGGCGAGCAGTACGTC. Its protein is CASSGLDSMGEQYV.

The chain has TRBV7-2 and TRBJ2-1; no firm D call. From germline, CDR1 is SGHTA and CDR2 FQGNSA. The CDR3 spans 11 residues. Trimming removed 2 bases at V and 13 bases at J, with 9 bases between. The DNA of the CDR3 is TGTGCCAGCAGCTTAAGGACCTCCCAGTTCTTC. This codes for CASSLRTSQFF. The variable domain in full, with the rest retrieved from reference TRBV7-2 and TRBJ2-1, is GAGVSQSPSNKVTEKGKDVELRCDPISGHTALYWYRQSLGQGLEFLIYFQGNSAPDKSGLPSDRFSAERTGGSVSTLTIQRTQQEDSAVYLCASSLRTSQFFGPGTRLTVL.

CDR3 sequence reads: CASSPSGSYNEQFF. CDR3 DNA sequence: TGTGCCAGCAGCCCGAGTGGCTCCTACAATGAGCAGTTCTTC. This sequence joins TRBV6-6 and TRBJ2-1, with unresolved D. Germline V gene data show CDR1 as MNHNY and CDR2 as SVGAGI (reference sequence). V was pared by 6 bases and J by 0 bases, with 9 bases between. The CDR3 length is 14 residues.

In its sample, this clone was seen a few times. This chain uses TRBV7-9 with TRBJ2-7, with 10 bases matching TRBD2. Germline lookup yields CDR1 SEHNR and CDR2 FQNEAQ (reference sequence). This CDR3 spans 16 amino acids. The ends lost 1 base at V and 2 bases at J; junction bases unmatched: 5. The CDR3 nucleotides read TGTGCCAGCAGCTTAGGGTCCAGCGGGAGGGCCTACGAGCAGTACGTC. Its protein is CASSLGSSGRAYEQYV.

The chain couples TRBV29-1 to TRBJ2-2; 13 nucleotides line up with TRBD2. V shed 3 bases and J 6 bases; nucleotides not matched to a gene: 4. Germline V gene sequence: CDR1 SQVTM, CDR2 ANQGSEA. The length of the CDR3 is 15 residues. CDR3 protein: CSVEVTSGRAGELFF. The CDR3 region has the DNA TGCAGCGTTGAGGTTACTAGCGGGAGGGCCGGGGAGCTGTTTTTT.

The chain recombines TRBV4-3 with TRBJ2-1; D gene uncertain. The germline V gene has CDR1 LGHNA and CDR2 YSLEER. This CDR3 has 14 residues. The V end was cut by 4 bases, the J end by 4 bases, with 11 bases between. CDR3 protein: CASSPGRAYNEQFF. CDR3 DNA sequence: TGCGCCAGCAGCCCGGGCCGCGCTTACAATGAGCAGTTCTTC.